Listed below are T cell receptor beta chains from one sample, sequenced in a study of CD8 T cells in Susac syndrome. TCRdb redid the calling of the immunoSEQ multiplex PCR reads with MiXCR, one entry per CDR3 protein. Of 130,000 or so distinct CDR3 sequences detected, 90% to 95% appear once; the ten largest clones hold 0.28%. Material: CD8+ T cells from PBMCs. These receptors all stem from a human donor with Susac syndrome. Both conserved end residues are part of each CDR3. Fields, in order: D gene, clone size, J gene, V gene, CDR3 DNA, CDR3 protein. The D gene is left open where the match is weak. Where a row states a size, it is once, few, many or the class of an expanded clone; other rows omit it.

>NA|NA|TRBJ1-2|TRBV7-9
TGTGCCAGCAGCGACGGACAGCAGGGGAACTATGGCTACACCTTC
CASSDGQQGNYGYTF
>NA|NA|TRBJ1-3|TRBV19
TGTGCCAGTAGTCCCTCGCCTAGAAACACCATATATTTT
CASSPSPRNTIYF
>NA|NA|TRBJ2-1|TRBV7-6
TGTGCCAGCAGCTTAGTGGGTCAGGGTCAAACCTTC
CASSLVGQGQTF
>NA|NA|TRBJ1-6|TRBV5-1
TGCGCCAGCTTCACCGGTAATTCACCCCTCCACTTT
CASFTGNSPLHF
>TRBD2|NA|TRBJ2-5|TRBV4-3
TGCGCCAGCAGCCCGGGGGGGGGAGGGGTAGAGACCCAGTACTTC
CASSPGGGGVETQYF
>TRBD2|once|TRBJ2-1|TRBV9
TGTGCCAGCAGCGGAACCGGGACTAGCGGGGGGAGCTCCTACAATGAGCAGTTCTTC
CASSGTGTSGGSSYNEQFF
>NA|NA|TRBJ2-7|TRBV20-1
TGCAGTGCTACGGCCCTCTACGAGCAGTACTTC
CSATALYEQYF
>NA|NA|TRBJ2-3|TRBV4-3
TGCGCCAGCAGCCAAGATCTGGGCACAGATACGCAGTATTTT
CASSQDLGTDTQYF
>NA|few|TRBJ1-4|TRBV29-1
TGCAGCGTTGAGGACGGTAGCGGTGCGGAAAAACTGTTTTTT
CSVEDGSGAEKLFF
>NA|NA|TRBJ2-2|TRBV4-2
TGTGCCAGCAGCCAAGAACCCCTCCTAGGGCCGAACACCGGGGAGCTGTTTTTT
CASSQEPLLGPNTGELFF
>NA|NA|TRBJ1-4|TRBV20-1
TGCAGTGCCCAGGGACCGAATGAAAAACTGTTTTTT
CSAQGPNEKLFF
>NA|NA|TRBJ2-6|TRBV27
TGTGCCAGCAGTTTGGGTGGGGCCAACGTCCTGACTTTC
CASSLGGANVLTF
>NA|NA|TRBJ2-1|TRBV12-3/TRBV12-4
TGTGCCAGCACCAACCCCCTAGCCACTATGGGCTACAATGAGCAGTTCTTC
CASTNPLATMGYNEQFF
>NA|NA|TRBJ1-1|TRBV20-1
TGCAGTGCTAGCCTTGCCCCTGAAGCTTTCTTT
CSASLAPEAFF
>NA|NA|TRBJ2-1|TRBV9
TGTGCCAGCAGCGTAGGTGCGATAGGGGAGCAGTTCTTC
CASSVGAIGEQFF
>NA|NA|TRBJ2-1|TRBV6-5
TGTGCCAGCAGTTACTCTCGTGGTTACAATGAGCAGTTCTTC
CASSYSRGYNEQFF
>TRBD2|NA|TRBJ2-3|TRBV4-3
TGCGCCAGCAGCCAAGAGCCTAGCGGGTTGTCAGATACGCAGTATTTT
CASSQEPSGLSDTQYF
>NA|NA|TRBJ2-1|TRBV18
TGTGCCAGCTCCCCAAAGTCGGGCGATGAGCAGTTCTTC
CASSPKSGDEQFF
>NA|NA|TRBJ2-7|TRBV19
TGTGCCAGTAACGACCGGATTTCCTACGAGCAGTACTTC
CASNDRISYEQYF
>NA|NA|TRBJ2-7|TRBV29-1
TGCAGCGTTTCGACAGGTTACTCCTACGAGCAGTACTTC
CSVSTGYSYEQYF
>NA|NA|TRBJ1-1|TRBV9
TGTGCCAGCAGCGACAGTCAGGTCACTGAAGCTTTCTTT
CASSDSQVTEAFF
>TRBD2|NA|TRBJ2-2|TRBV29-1
TGCAGCGTTGTTGCGGGGGCGAACACCGGGGAGCTGTTTTTT
CSVVAGANTGELFF
>NA|NA|TRBJ2-6|TRBV5-4
TGTGCCAGCAGCGCCGGTGGGGCCAACGTCCTGACTTTC
CASSAGGANVLTF
>TRBD2|NA|TRBJ2-5|TRBV13
TGTGCCAGCAGCCAACGACTAGCGTGGGGGTCAGAGACCCAGTACTTC
CASSQRLAWGSETQYF
>NA|NA|TRBJ2-5|TRBV27
TGTGCCAGCAGTTTGGGGCTAGCTGTGGAGACCCAGTACTTC
CASSLGLAVETQYF
>TRBD1|NA|TRBJ1-2|TRBV6-2/TRBV6-3
TGTGCCAGCAGTTACTCGGGACAGGGGCTGTATGGCTACACCTTC
CASSYSGQGLYGYTF
>TRBD2|NA|TRBJ2-2|TRBV29-1
TGCAGCGTTGTTGGAACTAGCGGGGGGGCCGGGGAGCTGTTTTTT
CSVVGTSGGAGELFF
>TRBD1|NA|TRBJ2-7|TRBV27
TGTGCCAGCAGTCCTTGGGGACAGGGCGCCTACGAGCAGTACTTC
CASSPWGQGAYEQYF
>TRBD2|NA|TRBJ2-7|TRBV29-1
TGCAGCGTCAATGGACTAGCGGGGGTTTCCTACGAGCAGTACTTC
CSVNGLAGVSYEQYF
>TRBD2|NA|TRBJ2-5|TRBV6-2/TRBV6-3
TGTGCCAGCAGTTATTCCGGGACTAGCGGGGGACAAGAGACCCAGTACTTC
CASSYSGTSGGQETQYF
>NA|NA|TRBJ1-5|TRBV15
TGTGCCACCAGCAAGGGTGAGGGGAATCAGCCCCAGCATTTT
CATSKGEGNQPQHF
>NA|NA|TRBJ2-1|TRBV9
TGTGCCAGCAGCGAACGGGACATTTGGGATGAGCAGTTCTTC
CASSERDIWDEQFF
>NA|NA|TRBJ2-1|TRBV27
TGTGCCAGCAGTCCAGGACAAGGAATATCCTACAATGAGCAGTTCTTC
CASSPGQGISYNEQFF
>NA|NA|TRBJ1-1|TRBV3-1
TGTGCCAGCGCCATTCTCCGGGACCGCGACACTGAAGCTTTCTTT
CASAILRDRDTEAFF
>NA|NA|TRBJ2-2|TRBV7-6
TGTGCCAGCAGCTTCTCCCCGAACACCGGGGAGCTGTTTTTT
CASSFSPNTGELFF
>NA|NA|TRBJ2-5|TRBV6-2/TRBV6-3
TGTGCCAGCAGACGGCTCGAGACCCAGTACTTC
CASRRLETQYF
>TRBD2|NA|TRBJ2-5|TRBV13
TGTGCCAGCAGCAACCGACTAGCGGGCCGGCAGGAGACCCAGTACTTC
CASSNRLAGRQETQYF